This T cell receptor beta chain was obtained from a study of blood T cell repertoires in COVID-19. Study background: The study drew acute and convalescent COVID-19 samples from the United States, Italy and Spain. PBMCs, B-cell-depleted T cells, or T cells provided the cDNA or gDNA that made up the material.

Original analysis: It was from reference gene primer amplification that nucleated cell counts were estimated. Generated by immunoSEQ multiplex PCR, the TCRdb table keeps only in-frame clones and is missing some. V and J calls plus clone size are reproduced from that table; the DNA served to infer D and trimming. The sample lists 50,000 to 70,000 clones; roughly 84% were seen once. Germline lookup yields CDR1 KGHDR and CDR2 SFDVKD. The CDR3 has 11 amino acids. Material for sequencing was peripheral blood. The receptor was isolated from a man between 65 and 85 years old with active COVID-19. The chain joins TRBV24-1 to TRBJ2-7; TRBD2 matches at 8 bases. The CDR3 nucleotides read TGTGATTACGGGAGGGCCTACGAGCAGTACTTC. Its translation is CDYGRAYEQYF.